These T cell receptor beta chains were read from a single sample in a study of early T cells in non-severe SARS-CoV-2 infection. Each CDR3 protein is one row after TCRdb ran MiXCR on the 5' RACE reads. The sample yields about 83,000 distinct CDR3 sequences, over 9% seen once. The sample was whole blood. Receptor source: an adult who was a healthcare worker with PCR-confirmed SARS-CoV-2 infection or an uninfected control (not recorded which). CDR3s include the opening cysteine and the closing phenylalanine or tryptophan. A D gene is named only where the DNA matches it firmly. Clone size appears in some rows only: once, few, many, or a class for an expanded clone.

J gene: TRBJ1-5; D gene: -; clone size: few; V gene: TRBV30; CDR3 protein: CAWSVLPREPQHF; CDR3 DNA: TGTGCCTGGAGTGTACTCCCGAGGGAGCCCCAGCATTTT
J gene: TRBJ2-1; D gene: -; clone size: -; V gene: TRBV29-1; CDR3 protein: CSAFGVSSYNEQFF; CDR3 DNA: TGCAGCGCTTTCGGGGTCAGCTCCTACAATGAGCAGTTCTTC
J gene: TRBJ2-3; D gene: -; clone size: many; V gene: TRBV5-5; CDR3 protein: CASSFTHRASTDTQYF; CDR3 DNA: TGTGCCAGCAGCTTCACTCACAGGGCGTCCACAGATACGCAGTATTTT
J gene: TRBJ1-1; D gene: -; clone size: many; V gene: TRBV6-5; CDR3 protein: CASKPPGTGFPEAFF; CDR3 DNA: TGTGCCAGCAAACCCCCCGGAACAGGGTTCCCTGAAGCTTTCTTT
J gene: TRBJ1-6; D gene: -; clone size: -; V gene: TRBV6-1; CDR3 protein: CASSEGPDSPLHF; CDR3 DNA: TGTGCCAGCAGTGAAGGGCCTGATTCACCCCTCCACTTT
J gene: TRBJ1-2; D gene: -; clone size: few; V gene: TRBV11-2; CDR3 protein: CASSSGRVNGYTF; CDR3 DNA: TGTGCCAGCAGCTCAGGGAGGGTGAATGGCTACACCTTC
J gene: TRBJ2-7; D gene: TRBD2; clone size: many; V gene: TRBV27; CDR3 protein: CASSPLGGNPYEQYF; CDR3 DNA: TGTGCCAGCAGTCCTCTGGGAGGGAATCCCTACGAGCAGTACTTC
J gene: TRBJ1-2; D gene: TRBD1; clone size: -; V gene: TRBV7-2; CDR3 protein: CASSLRQGYYGYTF; CDR3 DNA: TGTGCCAGCAGCTTACGACAGGGGTACTATGGCTACACCTTC
J gene: TRBJ1-1; D gene: -; clone size: -; V gene: TRBV7-3; CDR3 protein: CASSPGGPNTEAFF; CDR3 DNA: TGTGCCAGCAGCCCCGGAGGTCCGAACACTGAAGCTTTCTTT
J gene: TRBJ2-1; D gene: TRBD2; clone size: many; V gene: TRBV19; CDR3 protein: CASGGGHQDNEQFF; CDR3 DNA: TGTGCCAGCGGGGGGGGACATCAAGACAATGAGCAGTTCTTC
J gene: TRBJ2-3; D gene: TRBD2; clone size: -; V gene: TRBV29-1; CDR3 protein: CSVAPTSGRAIWTDTQYF; CDR3 DNA: TGCAGCGTCGCTCCTACTAGCGGGAGGGCCATCTGGACAGATACGCAGTATTTT
J gene: TRBJ1-6; D gene: -; clone size: -; V gene: TRBV7-8; CDR3 protein: CASSSGLRSPLHF; CDR3 DNA: TGTGCCAGCAGCTCTGGACTGCGTTCACCCCTCCACTTT
J gene: TRBJ1-1; D gene: -; clone size: -; V gene: TRBV9; CDR3 protein: CASSRGPNTEAFF; CDR3 DNA: TGTGCCAGCAGTCGGGGTCCGAACACTGAAGCTTTCTTT
J gene: TRBJ1-2; D gene: -; clone size: many; V gene: TRBV27; CDR3 protein: CASRLEGTYDYTF; CDR3 DNA: TGTGCCAGCAGGTTGGAGGGTACTTACGACTACACCTTC